This TCR beta chain was sequenced during a study of blood T cell repertoires in COVID-19. V lost 5 bases and J 4 bases, leaving 7 bases between the germline ends. Per germline, CDR1 MDHEN and CDR2 SYDVKM. The CDR3 length is 12 residues. Method: immunoSEQ multiplex PCR; TCRdb's copy keeps in-frame clones and lacks some. Of roughly 330,000 clones listed, approximately 88% are singletons. The TCR comes from a man aged 25-40 years who had recovered from COVID-19. The chain combines TRBV28 with TRBJ2-3, with D unclear. The specimen was PBMCs or T cells enriched from blood (not recorded which). In nucleotides, the CDR3 is TGTGCCAGCAGTAACTCTGCAGATACGCAGTATTTT. Translated: CASSNSADTQYF.